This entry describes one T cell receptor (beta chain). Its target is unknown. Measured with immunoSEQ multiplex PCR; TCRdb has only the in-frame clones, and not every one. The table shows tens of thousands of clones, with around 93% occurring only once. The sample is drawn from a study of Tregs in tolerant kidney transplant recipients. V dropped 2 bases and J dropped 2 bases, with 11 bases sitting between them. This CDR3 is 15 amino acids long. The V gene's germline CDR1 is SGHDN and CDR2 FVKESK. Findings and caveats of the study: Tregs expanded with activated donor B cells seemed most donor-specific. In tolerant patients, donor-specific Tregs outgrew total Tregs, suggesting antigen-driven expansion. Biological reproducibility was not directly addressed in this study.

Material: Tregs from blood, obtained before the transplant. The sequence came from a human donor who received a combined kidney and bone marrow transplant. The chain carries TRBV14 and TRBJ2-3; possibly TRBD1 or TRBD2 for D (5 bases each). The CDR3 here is CASSQSGTPTDTQYF. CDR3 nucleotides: TGTGCCAGCAGCCAATCCGGGACCCCCACAGATACGCAGTATTTT.